This is a list of T cell receptor beta chains from one sample in a study of blood T cell repertoires in COVID-19. Here immunoSEQ multiplex PCR was the method, and the copy in TCRdb shows in-frame clones only, minus some. This sample has approximately 200,000 clones, with 84% found just once. The sequencing sample was made of PBMCs or T cells enriched from blood (not recorded which). The receptors originated from a man aged 60 to 75 who had recovered from COVID-19. Both conserved end residues are part of each CDR3. Each record gives: V gene, J gene, CDR3 protein.

v_gene: TRBV11-3
j_gene: TRBJ1-1
CDR3aa: CASSYNRGNTEAFF

v_gene: TRBV27
j_gene: TRBJ2-4
CDR3aa: CASSPGQEGILYF

v_gene: TRBV19
j_gene: TRBJ1-3
CDR3aa: CASRTTGVKSGNTIYF

v_gene: TRBV24-1
j_gene: TRBJ1-4
CDR3aa: CATSDLPRRANATNEKLFF

v_gene: TRBV7-2
j_gene: TRBJ1-1
CDR3aa: CASSAGAWTEAFF

v_gene: TRBV5-1
j_gene: TRBJ1-1
CDR3aa: CASSLEAGGVNTEAFF

v_gene: TRBV27
j_gene: TRBJ1-2
CDR3aa: CASSLGQGLFGYTF

v_gene: TRBV4-1
j_gene: TRBJ2-5
CDR3aa: CASSQERAGAWGTQYF

v_gene: TRBV19
j_gene: TRBJ1-5
CDR3aa: CASNPGRTNPMWDQPQHF

v_gene: TRBV9
j_gene: TRBJ1-1
CDR3aa: CASSPVGANTEAFF

v_gene: TRBV7-2
j_gene: TRBJ1-3
CDR3aa: CASSSGQGFGNTIYF

v_gene: TRBV5-1
j_gene: TRBJ1-6
CDR3aa: CASSPRTGSYNSPLHF

v_gene: TRBV11-2
j_gene: TRBJ2-2
CDR3aa: CASSENQGRIAGELFF

v_gene: TRBV7-3
j_gene: TRBJ1-6
CDR3aa: CASSGRENSPLHF

v_gene: TRBV2
j_gene: TRBJ2-7
CDR3aa: CASSVDRGAYEQYF

v_gene: TRBV6-1
j_gene: TRBJ2-7
CDR3aa: CASSELGVYEQYF

v_gene: TRBV6-5
j_gene: TRBJ1-6
CDR3aa: CASSYSPGEYLHF

v_gene: TRBV19
j_gene: TRBJ2-7
CDR3aa: CASSAFAGGEQYF

v_gene: TRBV7-9
j_gene: TRBJ1-2
CDR3aa: CASSPDRENSYGYTF